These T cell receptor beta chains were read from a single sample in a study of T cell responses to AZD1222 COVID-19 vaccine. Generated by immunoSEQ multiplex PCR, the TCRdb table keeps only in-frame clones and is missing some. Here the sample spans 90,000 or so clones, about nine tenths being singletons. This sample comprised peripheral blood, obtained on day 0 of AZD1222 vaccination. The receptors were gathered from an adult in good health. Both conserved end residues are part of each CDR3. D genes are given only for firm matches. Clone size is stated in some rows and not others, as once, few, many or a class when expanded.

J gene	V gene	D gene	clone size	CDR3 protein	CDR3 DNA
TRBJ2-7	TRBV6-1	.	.	CASSGASHPYEQYF	TGTGCCAGCAGTGGAGCTAGTCACCCCTACGAGCAGTACTTC
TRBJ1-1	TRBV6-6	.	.	CASSDYTEAFF	TGTGCCAGCAGCGACTACACTGAAGCTTTCTTT
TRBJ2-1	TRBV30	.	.	CAWSVALSSSSYNEQFF	TGTGCCTGGAGTGTAGCCCTCTCTAGCAGCTCCTACAATGAGCAGTTCTTC
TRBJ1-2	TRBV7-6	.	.	CASSFGTGANYGYTF	TGTGCCAGCAGCTTTGGGACGGGAGCTAACTATGGCTACACCTTC
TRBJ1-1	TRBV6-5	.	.	CASSLEGWGTEAFF	TGTGCCAGCAGTTTGGAGGGCTGGGGCACTGAAGCTTTCTTT
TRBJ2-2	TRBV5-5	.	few	CASRAGALGTGELFF	TGTGCCAGCAGGGCTGGCGCCCTGGGGACCGGGGAGCTGTTTTTT
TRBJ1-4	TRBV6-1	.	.	CASSDRGYKKLFF	TGTGCCAGCAGTGATAGGGGTTATAAAAAACTGTTTTTT
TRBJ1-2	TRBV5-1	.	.	CASSLEAGTAGGYTF	TGCGCCAGCAGCTTGGAGGCAGGGACGGCGGGCGGCTACACCTTC
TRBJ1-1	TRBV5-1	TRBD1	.	CASSSRTGSPAFF	TGCGCCAGCAGCTCACGGACAGGGTCCCCCGCTTTCTTT
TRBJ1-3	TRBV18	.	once	CASSPSEPGSGNTIYF	TGTGCCAGCTCACCATCCGAACCGGGCTCTGGAAACACCATATATTTT
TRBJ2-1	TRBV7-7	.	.	CASSHRWDNEQFF	TGTGCTAGCTCCCACAGATGGGACAATGAGCAGTTCTTC
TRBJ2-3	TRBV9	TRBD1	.	CASSFGQGAITDTQYF	TGTGCCAGCAGCTTTGGACAGGGGGCCATCACAGATACGCAGTATTTT
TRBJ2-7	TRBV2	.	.	CASTQHSYEQYF	TGTGCCAGCACTCAGCATTCCTACGAGCAGTACTTC
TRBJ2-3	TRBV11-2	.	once	CASGRLTDTQYF	TGTGCCAGCGGCCGACTGACAGATACGCAGTATTTT